Following are 14 T cell receptor beta chains from one sample sequenced in a study of blood T cell repertoires in COVID-19 (dated by TCRdb to between 2020 and 2021). Library generation was performed with the immunoSEQ multiplex PCR assay. This immuneACCESS table, as held by TCRdb, lists in-frame sequences with V and J called but not all clones. Of the missing ones, under half trace to an unresolved V gene in checked studies; the others have no known cause. This sample holds around 100,000 clones; 89% were observed only once. The top ten hold roughly 5% of the sample. The material sequenced was peripheral blood. These receptors all stem from a man aged 60 to 75 with COVID-19, enrolled during active disease.

This chain connects TRBV29-1 to TRBJ2-7, with 8 nucleotides matching TRBD1. Germline loops: CDR1 SQVTM, CDR2 ANQGSEA. Trimming took 3 bases from V and 0 from J; bases not matched to a gene: 4. This CDR3 has 14 residues. This CDR3 reads CSVDVGQDSYEQYF. For the CDR3, the DNA is TGCAGCGTTGATGTGGGACAGGACTCCTACGAGCAGTACTTC.

The CDR3 spells CASSSTQGIGNTIYF. The CDR3 bases are TGTGCCAGCTCATCTACACAGGGGATTGGAAACACCATATATTTT. The rearrangement uses TRBV18 and TRBJ1-3; TRBD1 matches 7 bases. The V segment lost 5 bases and the J segment 3 bases; nucleotides outside the gene matches: 7. From germline, CDR1 is KGHSH and CDR2 LQKENI. The CDR3 is made up of 15 amino acids.

This clone was seen once. The gene calls are TRBV7-9 and TRBJ2-3; TRBD2 aligns across 11 bases. V lost 5 bases and J lost 4; bases outside the gene matches: 8. The CDR3 is 16 residues long. Germline-derived CDR1 and CDR2 are SEHNR and FQNEAQ (reference sequence). As DNA, the CDR3 is TGTGCCAGCAGCACCCTAGCGGGAGGAGGGGCAGATACGCAGTATTTT. Residues: CASSTLAGGGADTQYF. Based on the CDR3 plus reference TRBV7-9 and TRBJ2-3, the full variable domain is DTGVSQNPRHKITKRGQNVTFRCDPISEHNRLYWYRQTLGQGPEFLTYFQNEAQLEKSRLLSDRFSAERPKGSFSTLEIQRTEQGDSAMYLCASSTLAGGGADTQYFGPGTRLTVL.

This clone was counted once. The chain has TRBV3-1 (or the pseudogene TRBV3-2) and TRBJ2-4; 9 bases match TRBD2. V shed 3 bases, J shed 8 bases, and the junction held 8 bases outside the gene matches. This CDR3 has 15 residues. Looked up from germline, CDR1 is LGHDT and CDR2 is YNNKEL (reference sequence). The CDR3 sequence is CASSQASGIGDIQYF. The CDR3 nucleotides are TGTGCCAGCAGCCAGGCTAGCGGGATAGGGGACATTCAGTACTTC.

This chain links TRBV6-5 with TRBJ2-7; 7 positions match TRBD2. With 6 bases clipped from V and 1 base from J, the junction kept 9 bases outside the gene matches. Germline CDR1 is MNHEY and CDR2 is SVGAGI. The CDR3 has 15 residues. CDR3 nucleotides: TGTGCCAGCAGCCGCCCCGGGGGGAGGTCCTACGAGCAGTACTTC. It encodes CASSRPGGRSYEQYF.

Written as DNA, the CDR3 is TGTGCCAGCAGCCTAACAGGGGGCCAAACCTACGAGCAGTACTTC. This codes for CASSLTGGQTYEQYF. The chain couples TRBV7-9 to TRBJ2-7; 9 positions match TRBD1. This CDR3 has 15 residues. V was pared by 5 bases and J by 2 bases, with 7 bases of the junction left unmatched. The germline gives CDR1 SEHNR, CDR2 FQNEAQ (reference sequence).

This sequence joins TRBV28 and TRBJ2-3, with TRBD2 matching 10 bases. With V trimmed by 6 bases and J by 4 bases, 10 bases remained unmatched. In germline, CDR1 is MDHEN, CDR2 SYDVKM. This CDR3 has 16 residues. The CDR3 here is CASSPPSGRIADTQYF. The CDR3 coding sequence is TGTGCCAGCAGCCCCCCTAGCGGGAGAATCGCAGATACGCAGTATTTT.

Comments on this clone: One junction end disagrees with the germline gene, perhaps due to a read error. The J gene is TRBJ2-7, the V gene TRBV28; no reliable D call. Per germline, CDR1 MDHEN and CDR2 SYDVKM. The CDR3 extends over 11 amino acids. Here the CDR3 reads CASSLSERPFF. The CDR3 DNA reads TGTGCCAGCAGTTTATCGGAGAGACCCTTCTTC.

CDR3 loop: CASSPGTGPYEQYF. In DNA form, the CDR3 reads TGTGCCAGCAGCCCTGGGACAGGACCCTACGAGCAGTACTTC. This chain joins TRBV3-1 (or the pseudogene TRBV3-2) and TRBJ2-7; TRBD1 matches 8 bases. The CDR3 has 14 amino acids. The junction had 4 bases not matched to a gene; V was cut back by 4 bases and J by 2 bases. The V gene's germline CDR1 is LGHDT and CDR2 YNNKEL (reference sequence).

This chain connects TRBV19 to TRBJ2-2; 11 bases agree with TRBD2. The CDR3 consists of 17 residues. Trimming removed 7 bases from V and 6 bases from J; junction bases left unmatched: 13. Germline V gene sequence: CDR1 LNHDA, CDR2 SQIVND (reference sequence). The CDR3: CASTYGLAGYVAGELFF. CDR3 DNA: TGTGCCAGTACGTACGGACTAGCGGGTTATGTAGCCGGGGAGCTGTTTTTT.

The sample holds one count of this clone. The chain links TRBV27 to TRBJ1-1; D uncertain. The CDR3 is 13 amino acids. CDR1 and CDR2 from the germline V gene are MNHEY and SMNVEV (reference sequence). V was cut by 6 bases and J by 3 bases, with 11 bases left in between. The CDR3 protein is CASRFMGDTEAFF. The CDR3 DNA reads TGTGCCAGCAGATTCATGGGCGACACTGAAGCTTTCTTT.

This sequence joins TRBV4-2 and TRBJ1-2; D gene uncertain. Germline CDR1 and CDR2: LGHNA and YNFKEQ. Between the trimmed V and J ends, which lost 6 bases and 3 bases, there was a span of 17 bases. The CDR3 sequence is 15 residues long. CDR3 amino acids: CASSRRREAHYGYTF. The CDR3 nucleotides read TGTGCCAGCAGTCGAAGACGTGAGGCTCACTATGGCTACACCTTC.

The chain is built from TRBV9 and TRBJ1-2, with TRBD1 matching over 8 bases. V shed 3 bases and J 8 bases; nucleotides not matched to a gene: 6. Germline CDR1 reads SGDLS; CDR2 reads YYNGEE. The CDR3 has 13 amino acids. CDR3 amino acids: CASSDRQGTGYTF. In DNA, the CDR3 is TGTGCCAGCAGCGATCGACAGGGGACAGGCTACACCTTC.

The chain employs TRBV7-2 and TRBJ2-3, with TRBD2 identical over 9 bases. Germline V gives CDR1 SGHTA, CDR2 FQGNSA. V shed 3 bases, J shed 4 bases, and the junction held 11 bases outside the gene matches. The CDR3 extends over 17 amino acids. The CDR3 loop reads CASSFKGTGLASDTQYF. CDR3 in DNA: TGTGCCAGCAGCTTCAAGGGTACGGGACTAGCCTCAGATACGCAGTATTTT. Looking up the rest from reference TRBV7-2 and TRBJ2-3 gives the full variable domain: GAGVSQSPSNKVTEKGKDVELRCDPISGHTALYWYRQSLGQGLEFLIYFQGNSAPDKSGLPSDRFSAERTGGSVSTLTIQRTQQEDSAVYLCASSFKGTGLASDTQYFGPGTRLTVL.